This T cell receptor beta chain was profiled in a study of regulatory T cells in long-lasting Graves disease. This CDR3 spans 10 amino acids. Germline CDR1 and CDR2: MNHNS and SASEGT. V was trimmed by 6 bases and J by 9 bases, leaving 6 bases between them. Regarding time point: newly diagnosed GD, antithyroid drugs for less than 3 months. Preparation of the TCR library used RNA extracted from PBMCs. About this clonotype: No antigen is known for it.

Arm-PCR of CDR3 regions with iRepertoire HTBI primers generated TCR beta libraries. TCRdb passed the multiplex PCR reads through MiXCR, listing each CDR3 protein once. The sample lists under 800,000 distinct CDR3 sequences, less than 20% seen once, with around 19% in the top ten. Study results and limitations: Patients with persistent Graves' had lower TCR diversity than newly diagnosed patients.

These records were also assigned to another study, of T cells in Graves' hyperthyroidism and ophthalmopathy. From that report: Patients were aged 18 to 65, had disease duration under 2 months, and had newly diagnosed hyperthyroidism.

The clonotype originates from a woman younger than 45 with Graves disease. The genes are TRBV6-1 and TRBJ1-5; D unresolved. This sample comprised peripheral blood mononuclear cells (PBMCs), obtained at new diagnosis, from a patient treated with antithyroid drugs. CDR3 DNA sequence: TGTGCCAGCAGCATGGGGCCCCAGCATTTT. As protein: CASSMGPQHF.